These T cell receptor beta chains were read from a single sample in a study of identical twins. TCRdb re-derived calls from the 5' RACE reads in MiXCR, one entry per CDR3 protein. The sample has 1.5 million or so distinct CDR3 sequences, under 35% seen once. Sequencing input: cord blood. Source of these receptors: a newborn girl in good health. Each CDR3 is given without its conserved first and last residue. Each record gives: V gene, CDR3 protein.

v_call: TRBV29-1; cdr3_aa: SVEQGRGAGYEQY
v_call: TRBV27; cdr3_aa: ASSLWGTSGYEQY
v_call: TRBV4-2; cdr3_aa: ASSQEIPHMGALTSDTQY
v_call: TRBV4-2; cdr3_aa: ASSHIKGRGTSYEQY
v_call: TRBV20-1; cdr3_aa: SARGGTLYNEQF
v_call: TRBV7-9; cdr3_aa: ASSVGQMSSYEQY
v_call: TRBV11-2; cdr3_aa: ASSLATSGPYEQY
v_call: TRBV28; cdr3_aa: ASSHGTSGRANIQY
v_call: TRBV6-1; cdr3_aa: ASRDYSFGTGGLTEAF
v_call: TRBV7-9; cdr3_aa: ASSFPGGLNSPLH
v_call: TRBV12-3/TRBV12-4; cdr3_aa: ASSFPSDREESPLH
v_call: TRBV6-2/TRBV6-3; cdr3_aa: ASSYRGLKRNEQF
v_call: TRBV7-2; cdr3_aa: ASRIMVNTEAF
v_call: TRBV29-1; cdr3_aa: SVVPEANGYT
v_call: TRBV21-1; cdr3_aa: ASSKVPRGREAF
v_call: TRBV27; cdr3_aa: ASRRKLAGVYNEQF
v_call: TRBV6-2/TRBV6-3; cdr3_aa: ASGYGTSGYNEQF
v_call: TRBV3-1; cdr3_aa: ASSGGLLNTGELF
v_call: TRBV20-1; cdr3_aa: SAPRLAGENIQY
v_call: TRBV20-1; cdr3_aa: SALTSKTSAAYEQY
v_call: TRBV21-1; cdr3_aa: ASSKGWGWDQPQH
v_call: TRBV5-1; cdr3_aa: ASRGQEDTDTQY
v_call: TRBV12-3/TRBV12-4; cdr3_aa: ASSFSQAAGYNEQF
v_call: TRBV5-1; cdr3_aa: ASSLDTTSYEQY
v_call: TRBV29-1; cdr3_aa: SVDGGLYEQY